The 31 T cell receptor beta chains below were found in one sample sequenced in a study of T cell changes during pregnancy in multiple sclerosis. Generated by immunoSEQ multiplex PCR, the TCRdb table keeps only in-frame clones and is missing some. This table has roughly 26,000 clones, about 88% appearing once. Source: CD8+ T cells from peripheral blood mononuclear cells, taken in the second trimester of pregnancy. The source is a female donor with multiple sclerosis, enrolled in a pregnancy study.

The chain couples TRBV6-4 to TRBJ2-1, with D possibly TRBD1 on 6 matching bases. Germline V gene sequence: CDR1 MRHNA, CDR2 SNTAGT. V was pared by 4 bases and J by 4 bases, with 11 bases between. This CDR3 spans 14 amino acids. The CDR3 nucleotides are TGTGCCAGCAGTGCCGGGACAAGTTACAATGAGCAGTTCTTC. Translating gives CASSAGTSYNEQFF.

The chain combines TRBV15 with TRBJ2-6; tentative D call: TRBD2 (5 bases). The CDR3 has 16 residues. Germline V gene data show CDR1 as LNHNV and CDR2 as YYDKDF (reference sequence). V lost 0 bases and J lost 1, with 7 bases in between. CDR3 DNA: TGTGCCACCAGCAGAGATCGGGAATCTGGGGCCAACGTCCTGACTTTC. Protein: CATSRDRESGANVLTF.

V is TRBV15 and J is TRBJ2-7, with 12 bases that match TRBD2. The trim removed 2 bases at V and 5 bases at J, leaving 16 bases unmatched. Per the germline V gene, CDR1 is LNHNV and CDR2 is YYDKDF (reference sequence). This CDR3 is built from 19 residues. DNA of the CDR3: TGTGCCACCAGCAGAAATCCTTTGGGACTAGCGGGTGCTAAGGACGAGCAGTACTTC. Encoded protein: CATSRNPLGLAGAKDEQYF.

CDR3 nucleotide sequence: TGTGCCAGCAGTGCAGGGGACCTCTACAACCTAGAGACCCAGTACTTC. Its protein product is CASSAGDLYNLETQYF. The chain uses TRBV9 and TRBJ2-5, with D possibly TRBD1 on 6 matching bases. CDR1 and CDR2 (germline): SGDLS, YYNGEE. The CDR3 has 16 residues. V gave up 5 bases and J gave up 4 bases, with 21 bases separating them.

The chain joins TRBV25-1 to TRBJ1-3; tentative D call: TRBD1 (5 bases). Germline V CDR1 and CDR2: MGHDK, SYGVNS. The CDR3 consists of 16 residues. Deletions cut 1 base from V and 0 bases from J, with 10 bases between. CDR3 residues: CASSESRGYSGNTIYF. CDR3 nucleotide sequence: TGTGCCAGCAGTGAATCAAGGGGATACTCTGGAAACACCATATATTTT.

The CDR3 DNA sequence: TGTGCCAGTACTTGGACAGGGCCAACAGATACGCAGTATTTT. Its protein product is CASTWTGPTDTQYF. The chain links TRBV2 to TRBJ2-3; 8 bases are shared with TRBD1. In germline, CDR1 is SNHLY, CDR2 FYNNEI. J lost 3 bases, V lost 9 bases, and 8 bases had no gene match. The CDR3 is 14 amino acids.

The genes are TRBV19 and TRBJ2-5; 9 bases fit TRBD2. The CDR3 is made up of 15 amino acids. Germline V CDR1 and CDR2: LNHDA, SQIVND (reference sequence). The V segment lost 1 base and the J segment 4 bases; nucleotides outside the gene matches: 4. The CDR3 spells CASSIGGRAGETQYF. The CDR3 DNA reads TGTGCCAGTAGTATAGGCGGGAGGGCCGGAGAGACCCAGTACTTC.

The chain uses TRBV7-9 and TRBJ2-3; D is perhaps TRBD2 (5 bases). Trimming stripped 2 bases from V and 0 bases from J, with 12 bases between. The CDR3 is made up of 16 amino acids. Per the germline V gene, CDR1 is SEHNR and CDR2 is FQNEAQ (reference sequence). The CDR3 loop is CASSLLTSPSTDTQYF. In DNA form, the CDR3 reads TGTGCCAGCAGCTTATTAACTAGTCCTAGCACAGATACGCAGTATTTT.

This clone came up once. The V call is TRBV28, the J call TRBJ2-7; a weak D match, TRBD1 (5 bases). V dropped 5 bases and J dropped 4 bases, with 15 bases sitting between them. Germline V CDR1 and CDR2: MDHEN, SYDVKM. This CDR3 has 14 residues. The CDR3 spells CASSKTAFVYEQYF. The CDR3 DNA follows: TGTGCCAGCAGTAAGACAGCGTTCGTATACGAGCAGTACTTC.

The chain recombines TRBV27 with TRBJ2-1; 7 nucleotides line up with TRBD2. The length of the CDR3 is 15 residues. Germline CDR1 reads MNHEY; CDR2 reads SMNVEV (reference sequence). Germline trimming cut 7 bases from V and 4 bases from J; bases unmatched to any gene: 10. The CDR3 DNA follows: TGTGCCAGCACCTCGACTAGCTTAACGTACAATGAGCAGTTCTTC. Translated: CASTSTSLTYNEQFF.

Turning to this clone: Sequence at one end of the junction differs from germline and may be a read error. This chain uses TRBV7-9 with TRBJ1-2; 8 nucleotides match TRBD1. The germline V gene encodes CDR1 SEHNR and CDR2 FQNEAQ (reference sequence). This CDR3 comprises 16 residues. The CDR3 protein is CASSLAESGGGDGYTF. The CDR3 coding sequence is TGTGCCAGCAGCCTAGCAGAGTCAGGGGGCGGTGATGGCTACACCTTC.

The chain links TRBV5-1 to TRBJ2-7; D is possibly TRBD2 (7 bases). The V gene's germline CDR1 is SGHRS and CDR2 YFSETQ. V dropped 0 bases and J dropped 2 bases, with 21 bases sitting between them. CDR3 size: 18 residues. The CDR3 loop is CASSLDWNSGGSTYEQYF. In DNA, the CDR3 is TGCGCCAGCAGCTTGGACTGGAACTCGGGGGGCTCGACCTACGAGCAGTACTTC.

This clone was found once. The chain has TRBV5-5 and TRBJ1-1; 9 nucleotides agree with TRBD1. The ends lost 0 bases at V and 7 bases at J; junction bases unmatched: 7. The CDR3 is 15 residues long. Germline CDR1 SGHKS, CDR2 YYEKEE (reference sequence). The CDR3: CASSLGGQGGSEAFF. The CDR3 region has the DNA TGTGCCAGCAGCTTGGGGGGACAGGGCGGTAGTGAAGCTTTCTTT.

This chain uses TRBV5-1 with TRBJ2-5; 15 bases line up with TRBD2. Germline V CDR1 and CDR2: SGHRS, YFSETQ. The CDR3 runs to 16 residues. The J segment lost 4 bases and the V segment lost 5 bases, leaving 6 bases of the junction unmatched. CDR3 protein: CASRNRTSGRGETQYF. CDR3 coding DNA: TGCGCCAGCAGGAACCGGACTAGCGGGAGGGGAGAGACCCAGTACTTC.

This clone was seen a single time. The CDR3 coding sequence is TGTGCCAGCAGCGCGTTTAGCGGGAGTGAGAGGGAGACCCAGTACTTC. It yields the protein CASSAFSGSERETQYF. The chain employs TRBV5-6 and TRBJ2-5; 9 bases match TRBD2. V was pared by 4 bases and J by 5 bases, with 12 bases of the junction left unmatched. This CDR3 has 16 residues. CDR1 and CDR2 from the germline V gene are SGHDT and YYEEEE.

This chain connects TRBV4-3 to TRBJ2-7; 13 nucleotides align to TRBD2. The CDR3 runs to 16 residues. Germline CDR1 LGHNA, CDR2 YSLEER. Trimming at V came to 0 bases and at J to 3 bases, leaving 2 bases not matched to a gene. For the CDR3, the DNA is TGCGCCAGCAGCCAAGATTGGACTAGCGGGAGCTACGAGCAGTACTTC. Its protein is CASSQDWTSGSYEQYF.

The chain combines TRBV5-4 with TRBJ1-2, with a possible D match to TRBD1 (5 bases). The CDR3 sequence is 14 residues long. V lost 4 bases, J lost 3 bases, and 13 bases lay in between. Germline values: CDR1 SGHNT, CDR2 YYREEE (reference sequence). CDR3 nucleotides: TGTGCCAGCAGCGAAGGGGAACGGTACTATGGCTACACCTTC. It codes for CASSEGERYYGYTF.

CDR3: CASSSRDYSSYNEQFF. CDR3 coding DNA: TGTGCCAGCAGCTCCCGAGACTATAGCTCCTACAATGAGCAGTTCTTC. This chain uses TRBV5-4 with TRBJ2-1, with a possible D match to TRBD2 (5 bases). The CDR3 has 16 residues. Trimming removed 3 bases from V and 0 bases from J, with 13 bases in between. CDR1 and CDR2 from the germline V gene are SGHNT and YYREEE (reference sequence).

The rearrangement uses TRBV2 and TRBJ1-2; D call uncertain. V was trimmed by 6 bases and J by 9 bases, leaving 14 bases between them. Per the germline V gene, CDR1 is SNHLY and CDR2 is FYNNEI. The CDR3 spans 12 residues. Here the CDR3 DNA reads TGTGCCAGCAGCGCGAGTATCTTAAGCTACACCTTC. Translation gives CASSASILSYTF. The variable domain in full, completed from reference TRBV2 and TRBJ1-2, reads EPEVTQTPSHQVTQMGQEVILRCVPISNHLYFYWYRQILGQKVEFLVSFYNNEISEKSEIFDDQFSVERPDGSNFTLKIRSTKLEDSAMYFCASSASILSYTFGSGTRLTVV.

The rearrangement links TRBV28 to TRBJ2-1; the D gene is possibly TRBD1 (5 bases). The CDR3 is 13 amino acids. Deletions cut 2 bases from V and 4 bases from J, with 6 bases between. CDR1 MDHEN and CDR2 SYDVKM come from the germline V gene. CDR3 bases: TGTGCCAGCAGTTTAAGGGGTTACAATGAGCAGTTCTTC. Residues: CASSLRGYNEQFF. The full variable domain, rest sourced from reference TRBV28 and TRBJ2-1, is DVKVTQSSRYLVKRTGEKVFLECVQDMDHENMFWYRQDPGLGLRLIYFSYDVKMKEKGDIPEGYSVSREKKERFSLILESASTNQTSMYLCASSLRGYNEQFFGPGTRLTVL.

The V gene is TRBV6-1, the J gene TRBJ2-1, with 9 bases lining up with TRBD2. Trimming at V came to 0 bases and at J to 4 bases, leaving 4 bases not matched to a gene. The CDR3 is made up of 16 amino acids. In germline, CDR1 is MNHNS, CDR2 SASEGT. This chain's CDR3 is CASSEALAGTYNEQFF. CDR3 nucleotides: TGTGCCAGCAGTGAAGCTCTAGCGGGGACTTACAATGAGCAGTTCTTC.

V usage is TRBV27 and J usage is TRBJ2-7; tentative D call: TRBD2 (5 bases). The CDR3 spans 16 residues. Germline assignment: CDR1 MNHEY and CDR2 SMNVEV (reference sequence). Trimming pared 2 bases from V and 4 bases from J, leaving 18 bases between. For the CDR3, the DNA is TGTGCCAGCAGTTTAGGGGTAAGCGGCCAGGTATACGAGCAGTACTTC. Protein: CASSLGVSGQVYEQYF.

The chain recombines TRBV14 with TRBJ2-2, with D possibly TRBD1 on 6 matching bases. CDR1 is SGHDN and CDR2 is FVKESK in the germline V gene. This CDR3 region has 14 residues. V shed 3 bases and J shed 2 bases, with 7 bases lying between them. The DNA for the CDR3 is TGTGCCAGCAGCCAGGACAGCAACACCGGGGAGCTGTTTTTT. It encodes CASSQDSNTGELFF.

The CDR3: CASSLLRTGLSGDTQYF. CDR3 sequence (DNA): TGTGCCAGCAGTTTACTCCGAACGGGACTATCCGGAGATACGCAGTATTTT. The chain carries TRBV27 and TRBJ2-3; 7 bases fit TRBD2. There are 17 residues in the CDR3. Germline CDR1 reads MNHEY; CDR2 reads SMNVEV (reference sequence). J lost 5 bases, V lost 2 bases, and 13 bases had no gene match.

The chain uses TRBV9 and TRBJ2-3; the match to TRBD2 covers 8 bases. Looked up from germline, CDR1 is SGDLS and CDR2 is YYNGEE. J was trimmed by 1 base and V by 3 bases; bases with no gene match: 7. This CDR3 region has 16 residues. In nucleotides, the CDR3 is TGTGCCAGCAGCGGTAACCCGGGACTAGGCACAGATACGCAGTATTTT. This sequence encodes CASSGNPGLGTDTQYF.

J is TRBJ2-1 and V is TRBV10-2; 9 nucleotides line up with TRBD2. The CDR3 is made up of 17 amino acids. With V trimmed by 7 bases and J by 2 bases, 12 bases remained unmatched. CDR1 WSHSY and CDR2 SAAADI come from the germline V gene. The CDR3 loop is CASMEGSPSGAYNEQFF. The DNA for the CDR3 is TGCGCCAGCATGGAAGGGTCCCCTAGCGGGGCCTACAATGAGCAGTTCTTC.

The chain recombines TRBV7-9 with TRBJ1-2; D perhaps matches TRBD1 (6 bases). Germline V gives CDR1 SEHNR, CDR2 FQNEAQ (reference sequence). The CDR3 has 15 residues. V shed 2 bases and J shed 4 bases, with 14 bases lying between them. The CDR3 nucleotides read TGTGCCAGCAGCTTAAGTCCAGACAGGCTCTATGGCTACACCTTC. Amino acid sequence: CASSLSPDRLYGYTF. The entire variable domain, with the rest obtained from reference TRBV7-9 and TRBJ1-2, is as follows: DTGVSQNPRHKITKRGQNVTFRCDPISEHNRLYWYRQTLGQGPEFLTYFQNEAQLEKSRLLSDRFSAERPKGSFSTLEIQRTEQGDSAMYLCASSLSPDRLYGYTFGSGTRLTVV.

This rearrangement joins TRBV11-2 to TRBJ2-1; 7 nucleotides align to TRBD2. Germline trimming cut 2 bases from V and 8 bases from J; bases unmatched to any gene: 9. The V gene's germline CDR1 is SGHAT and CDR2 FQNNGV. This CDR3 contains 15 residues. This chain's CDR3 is CASSLWGRAGDEQFF. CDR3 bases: TGTGCCAGCAGCTTATGGGGGAGGGCCGGGGATGAGCAGTTCTTC. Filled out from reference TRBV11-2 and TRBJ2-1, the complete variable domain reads EAGVAQSPRYKIIEKRQSVAFWCNPISGHATLYWYQQILGQGPKLLIQFQNNGVVDDSQLPKDRFSAERLKGVDSTLKIQPAKLEDSAVYLCASSLWGRAGDEQFFGPGTRLTVL.

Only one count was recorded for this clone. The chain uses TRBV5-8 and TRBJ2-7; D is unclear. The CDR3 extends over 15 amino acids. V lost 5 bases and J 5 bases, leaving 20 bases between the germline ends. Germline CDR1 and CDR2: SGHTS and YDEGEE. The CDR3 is CASSPGVVSADEQYF. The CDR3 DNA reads TGTGCCAGCAGTCCGGGTGTGGTGAGTGCGGACGAGCAGTACTTC.

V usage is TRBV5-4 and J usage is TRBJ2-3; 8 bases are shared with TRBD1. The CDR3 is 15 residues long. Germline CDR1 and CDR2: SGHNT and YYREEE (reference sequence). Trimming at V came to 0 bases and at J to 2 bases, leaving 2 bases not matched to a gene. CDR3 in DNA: TGTGCCAGCAGCTTGGGACAGGGGATCACAGATACGCAGTATTTT. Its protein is CASSLGQGITDTQYF.

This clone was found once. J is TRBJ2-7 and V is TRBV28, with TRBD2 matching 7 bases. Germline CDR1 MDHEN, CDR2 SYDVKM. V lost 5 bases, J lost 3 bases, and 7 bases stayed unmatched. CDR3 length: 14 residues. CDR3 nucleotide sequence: TGTGCCAGCAGTCTTCTAACTAGCGTCTACGAGCAGTACTTC. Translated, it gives CASSLLTSVYEQYF.